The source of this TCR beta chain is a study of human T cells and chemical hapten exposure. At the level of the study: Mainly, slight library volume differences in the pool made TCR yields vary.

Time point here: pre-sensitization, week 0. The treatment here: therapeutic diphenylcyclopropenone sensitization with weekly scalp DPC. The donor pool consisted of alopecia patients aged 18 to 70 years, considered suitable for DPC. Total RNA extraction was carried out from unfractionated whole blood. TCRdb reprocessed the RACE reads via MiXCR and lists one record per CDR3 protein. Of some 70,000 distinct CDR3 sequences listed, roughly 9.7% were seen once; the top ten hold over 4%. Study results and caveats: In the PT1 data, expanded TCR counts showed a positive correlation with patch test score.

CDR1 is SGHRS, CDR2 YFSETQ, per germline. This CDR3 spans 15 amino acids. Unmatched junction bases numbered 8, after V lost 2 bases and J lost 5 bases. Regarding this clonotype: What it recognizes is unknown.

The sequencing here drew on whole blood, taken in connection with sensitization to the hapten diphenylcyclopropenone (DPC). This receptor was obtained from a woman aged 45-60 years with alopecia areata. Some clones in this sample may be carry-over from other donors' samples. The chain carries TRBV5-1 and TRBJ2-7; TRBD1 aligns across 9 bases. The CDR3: CASSFGDRDVHEQYF. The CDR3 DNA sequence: TGCGCCAGCAGCTTCGGGGACAGGGACGTCCACGAGCAGTACTTC.